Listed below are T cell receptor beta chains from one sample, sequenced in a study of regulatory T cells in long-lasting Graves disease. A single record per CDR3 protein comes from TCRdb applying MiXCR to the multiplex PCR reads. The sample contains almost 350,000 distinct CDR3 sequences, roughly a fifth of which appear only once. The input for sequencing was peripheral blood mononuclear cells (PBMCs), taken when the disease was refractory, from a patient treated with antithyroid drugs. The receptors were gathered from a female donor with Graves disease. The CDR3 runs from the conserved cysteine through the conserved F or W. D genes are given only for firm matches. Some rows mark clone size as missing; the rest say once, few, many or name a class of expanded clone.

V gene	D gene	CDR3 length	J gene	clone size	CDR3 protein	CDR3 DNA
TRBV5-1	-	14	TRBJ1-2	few	CASSLERSTYGYTF	TGCGCCAGCAGCTTGGAGAGGTCGACCTATGGCTACACCTTC
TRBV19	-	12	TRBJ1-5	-	CASSMRNQPQHF	TGTGCCAGTAGTATGCGGAATCAGCCCCAGCATTTT
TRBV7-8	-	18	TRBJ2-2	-	CASSLPIPGPKNTGELFF	TGTGCCAGCAGCTTACCGATCCCGGGACCGAAGAACACCGGGGAGCTGTTTTTT
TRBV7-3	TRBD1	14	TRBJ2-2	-	CASRLTGGTGELFF	TGTGCCAGCAGATTGACAGGGGGGACCGGGGAGCTGTTTTTT
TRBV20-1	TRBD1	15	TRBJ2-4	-	CSAQTGGEAKNIQYF	TGCAGTGCCCAGACAGGGGGCGAAGCCAAAAACATTCAGTACTTC
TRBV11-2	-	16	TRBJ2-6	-	CASSLILSSGANVLTF	TGTGCCAGCAGCTTGATATTAAGTTCTGGGGCCAACGTCCTGACTTTC
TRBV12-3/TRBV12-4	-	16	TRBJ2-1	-	CASSSPLRGAGYEQFF	TGTGCCAGCAGTTCCCCCCTACGGGGGGCGGGTTATGAGCAGTTCTTC
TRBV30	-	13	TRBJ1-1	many	CAWDRQLHTEAFF	TGTGCCTGGGACAGACAACTGCACACTGAAGCTTTCTTT
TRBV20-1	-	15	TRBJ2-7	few	CSAREFSGANYEQYF	TGCAGTGCTAGAGAGTTTTCAGGGGCGAACTACGAGCAGTACTTC
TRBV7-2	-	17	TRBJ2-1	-	CASTPRVRAGYYNEQFF	TGTGCCAGCACCCCAAGGGTACGGGCGGGCTACTACAATGAGCAGTTCTTC
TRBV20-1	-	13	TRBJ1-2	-	CSARHGVDYGYTF	TGCAGTGCTAGGCACGGTGTGGACTATGGCTACACCTTC
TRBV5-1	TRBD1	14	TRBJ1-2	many	CASSLAGTGVGYTF	TGCGCCAGCAGCTTGGCCGGGACAGGGGTCGGCTACACCTTC
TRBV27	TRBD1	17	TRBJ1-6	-	CASSLSDRFSYNSPLHF	TGTGCCAGCAGTCTCTCGGACAGGTTCTCCTATAATTCACCCCTCCACTTT
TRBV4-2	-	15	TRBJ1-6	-	CASSQGPEYNSPLHF	TGTGCCAGCAGCCAAGGCCCGGAATATAATTCACCCCTCCACTTT
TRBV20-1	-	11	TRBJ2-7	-	CMGQASYEQYF	TGCATGGGGCAGGCCTCCTACGAGCAGTACTTC
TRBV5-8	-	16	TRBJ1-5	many	CASANGPDRSNQPQHF	TGTGCCAGCGCTAACGGTCCAGACAGGTCCAATCAGCCCCAGCATTTT
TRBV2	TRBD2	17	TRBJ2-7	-	CASSQTRTSGGTREQHF	TGTGCCAGCAGCCAGACGCGGACTAGCGGGGGGACCAGGGAGCAGCACTTC
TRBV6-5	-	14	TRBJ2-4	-	CASSYLSDINIQYF	TGTGCCAGCAGTTACCTCTCCGACATAAACATTCAGTACTTC
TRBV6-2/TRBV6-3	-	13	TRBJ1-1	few	CASSPPTQPEAFF	TGTGCCAGCAGTCCTCCTACACAGCCTGAAGCTTTCTTT
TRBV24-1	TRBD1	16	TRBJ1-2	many	CATSDLTPGGADGYTF	TGTGCCACCAGTGACCTAACGCCAGGGGGCGCAGATGGCTACACCTTC
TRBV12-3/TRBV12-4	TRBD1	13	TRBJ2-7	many	CASSQGQSYEQYF	TGTGCCAGCAGCCAGGGACAGTCCTACGAGCAGTACTTC
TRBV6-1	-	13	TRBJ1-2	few	CASSPGRGGGYTF	TGTGCCAGCAGCCCCGGGAGGGGCGGAGGCTACACCTTC
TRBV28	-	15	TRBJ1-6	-	CASSSPGYNNSPLHF	TGTGCCAGCAGCTCCCCAGGGTACAATAATTCACCCCTCCACTTT
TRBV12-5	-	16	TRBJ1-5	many	CASGPRGGDSNQPQHF	TGTGCTAGTGGTCCCCGCGGGGGGGATAGCAATCAGCCCCAGCATTTT
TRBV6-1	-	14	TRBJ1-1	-	CASSPRVTSTEAFF	TGTGCCAGCAGCCCCAGGGTGACGAGCACTGAAGCTTTCTTT
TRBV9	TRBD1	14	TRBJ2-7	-	CASSVVPGGNEQYF	TGTGCCAGCAGCGTAGTGCCAGGGGGAAACGAGCAGTACTTC
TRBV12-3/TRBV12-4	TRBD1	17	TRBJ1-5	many	CASSLASGQRGNQPQHF	TGTGCCAGCAGTTTAGCCTCGGGACAGCGAGGGAATCAGCCCCAGCATTTT
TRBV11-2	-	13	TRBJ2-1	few	CASTLNLADEQFF	TGTGCCAGCACCCTCAACCTTGCCGATGAGCAGTTCTTC
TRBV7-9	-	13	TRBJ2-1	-	CASSPEPGHQQFF	TGTGCCAGCAGCCCAGAACCGGGACATCAGCAGTTCTTC
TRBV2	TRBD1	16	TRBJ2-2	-	CASSQGAGTGSGELFF	TGCGCCAGCAGCCAAGGGGCCGGGACAGGGTCCGGGGAGCTGTTTTTT
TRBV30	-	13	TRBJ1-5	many	CAWTRGTIQPQHF	TGTGCCTGGACTCGTGGGACGATTCAGCCCCAGCATTTT
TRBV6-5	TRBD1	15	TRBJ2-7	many	CASSYDGTGPYEQYF	TGTGCCAGCAGTTACGACGGGACAGGGCCCTACGAGCAGTACTTC
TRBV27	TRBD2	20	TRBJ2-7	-	CASSQKGLAGPEQLIHEQYF	TGTGCCAGCAGTCAAAAGGGACTAGCGGGACCGGAACAATTGATCCACGAGCAGTACTTC
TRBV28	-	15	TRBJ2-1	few	CASTSPGTLYNEQFF	TGTGCCAGCACCTCTCCTGGCACCCTCTACAATGAGCAGTTCTTC
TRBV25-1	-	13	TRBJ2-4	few	CASSQTPMDIQYF	TGTGCCAGCAGTCAAACTCCTATGGACATTCAGTACTTC
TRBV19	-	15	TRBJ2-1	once	CASRTDSPPYNEQFF	TGTGCCAGTAGAACAGACAGCCCCCCTTACAATGAGCAGTTCTTC
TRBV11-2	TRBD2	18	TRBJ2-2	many	CASSPLLGSGEYTGELFF	TGTGCCAGCAGCCCTTTGTTGGGTAGCGGGGAGTACACCGGGGAGCTGTTTTTT
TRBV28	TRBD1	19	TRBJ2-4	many	CASSSKWTGGALAKNIQYF	TGTGCCAGCAGTTCAAAATGGACAGGGGGGGCCCTAGCCAAAAACATTCAGTACTTC
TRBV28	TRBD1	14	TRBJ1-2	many	CASSLWTGKRGYTF	TGTGCCAGCAGTTTATGGACAGGGAAACGTGGCTACACCTTC
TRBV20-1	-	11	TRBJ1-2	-	CSARVVYGYTF	TGCAGTGCTAGAGTAGTCTATGGCTACACCTTC
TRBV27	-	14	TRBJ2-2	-	CASSPNRVTGELFF	TGTGCCAGCAGTCCCAACAGGGTTACCGGGGAGCTGTTTTTT
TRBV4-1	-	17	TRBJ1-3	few	CASSQDAVTRSGNTIYF	TGCGCCAGCAGCCAAGATGCGGTCACTCGCTCTGGAAACACCATATATTTT
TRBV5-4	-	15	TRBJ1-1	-	CASSLGSTLNTEAFF	TGTGCCAGCAGCCTGGGATCGACCTTGAACACTGAAGCTTTCTTT
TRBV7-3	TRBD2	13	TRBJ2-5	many	CASSPLAEETQYF	TGTGCCAGCAGCCCCCTAGCGGAAGAGACCCAGTACTTC
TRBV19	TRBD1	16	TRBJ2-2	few	CASSPRGRLNTGELFF	TGTGCCAGTAGCCCCAGGGGGCGTTTGAACACCGGGGAGCTGTTTTTT
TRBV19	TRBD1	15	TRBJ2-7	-	CASSRGPLAQGEQYF	TGTGCCAGTAGCAGGGGGCCCTTGGCTCAGGGCGAGCAGTACTTC
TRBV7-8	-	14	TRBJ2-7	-	CASSLAGKEYEQYF	TGTGCCAGCAGCTTGGCAGGGAAGGAGTACGAGCAGTACTTC
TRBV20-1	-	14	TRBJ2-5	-	CSARAGARVETQYF	TGCAGTGCTAGAGCGGGGGCCAGGGTGGAGACCCAGTACTTC
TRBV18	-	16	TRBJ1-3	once	CASSPQGLLSGNTIYF	TGTGCCAGCTCACCCCAAGGACTGCTCTCTGGAAACACCATATATTTT
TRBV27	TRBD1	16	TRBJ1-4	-	CASGPTDRGRGEKLFF	TGTGCCAGCGGTCCAACGGACAGGGGGCGCGGCGAAAAACTGTTTTTT
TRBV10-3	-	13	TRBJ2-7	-	CAISRAGSYEQYF	TGTGCCATCTCGAGGGCGGGATCCTACGAGCAGTACTTC
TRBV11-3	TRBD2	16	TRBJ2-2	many	CASSSWTSGMTGELFF	TGTGCCAGCAGCTCGTGGACTAGCGGGATGACCGGGGAGCTGTTTTTT